Below are 25 T cell receptor beta chains sequenced from a single sample in a study of response to subunit inactivated influenza vaccine. From the RT-PCR reads, TCRdb called clonotypes with MiXCR, one entry per CDR3 protein. The sample lists some 600,000 distinct CDR3 sequences; around 15% were seen once. The specimen was PBMCs from blood, collected 14 days before vaccination. The receptors shown here come from a man aged 50 to 60 who received an inactivated influenza vaccine.

This clonotype was detected many times. V gene TRBV29-1 combines with J gene TRBJ1-2; D ambiguous. CDR3 size: 11 residues. V gave up 4 bases and J gave up 4 bases, with 7 bases separating them. Germline CDR1 SQVTM, CDR2 ANQGSEA. CDR3 DNA sequence: TGCAGCGTTGTATCCTCCTATGGCTACACCTTC. As protein: CSVVSSYGYTF.

The sample holds a few counts of this clonotype. The chain links TRBV7-9 to TRBJ2-5; TRBD1 agrees at 10 bases. The CDR3 runs to 15 residues. V was pared by 2 bases and J by 4 bases, with 4 bases of the junction left unmatched. Germline V gives CDR1 SEHNR, CDR2 FQNEAQ (reference sequence). CDR3 DNA sequence: TGTGCCAGCAGCTTACGGACAGGGGGAGGAGAGACCCAGTACTTC. It encodes CASSLRTGGGETQYF.

The chain combines TRBV29-1 with TRBJ2-3; D not resolved. The CDR3 is 16 amino acids. The germline V gene encodes CDR1 SQVTM and CDR2 ANQGSEA. Deletions cut 4 bases from V and 0 bases from J, with 17 bases between. CDR3 in DNA: TGCAGCGTTGTACCTCAGGAAACAACTAGCACAGATACGCAGTATTTT. Its translation: CSVVPQETTSTDTQYF.

This sequence joins TRBV5-1 and TRBJ2-1; 8 bases are a match to TRBD2. V was pared by 5 bases and J by 8 bases, with 12 bases of the junction left unmatched. Germline CDR1 is SGHRS and CDR2 is YFSETQ. This CDR3 is 15 amino acids long. This CDR3 reads CASSASLSGADEQFF. DNA of the CDR3: TGCGCCAGCAGTGCTTCCCTTAGCGGGGCGGATGAGCAGTTCTTC.

The chain uses TRBV12-3 or TRBV12-4 and TRBJ2-7; TRBD1 matches 8 bases. The CDR3 consists of 15 residues. The junction had 6 bases not matched to a gene; V was cut back by 0 bases and J by 5 bases. The CDR3 loop reads CASSLALGQEDEQYF. In DNA form, the CDR3 reads TGTGCCAGCAGTTTAGCGCTGGGACAGGAGGACGAGCAGTACTTC.

This clonotype was detected only a few times. This sequence joins TRBV7-9 and TRBJ2-7; tentative D call: TRBD2 (5 bases). V lost 7 bases to trimming and J lost 6 bases, with 22 bases between them. The CDR3 has 15 residues. Per germline, CDR1 SEHNR and CDR2 FQNEAQ (reference sequence). In DNA, the CDR3 is TGTGCCAGCACCAAAGGGAGTGACGGGATGGGCGAGCAGTACTTC. Translated, it gives CASTKGSDGMGEQYF.

J is TRBJ2-1 and V is TRBV5-6; 8 bases agree with TRBD2. The CDR3 extends over 13 amino acids. V shed 4 bases and J 7 bases; nucleotides not matched to a gene: 4. Germline V gives CDR1 SGHDT, CDR2 YYEEEE. The CDR3 sequence is CASSPAGGNEQFF. DNA of the CDR3: TGTGCCAGCAGCCCCGCGGGGGGTAATGAGCAGTTCTTC.

This clonotype was counted a few times. The rearrangement links TRBV5-1 to TRBJ2-7; D possibly matches TRBD1 or TRBD2 (5 bases each). Germline CDR1 SGHRS, CDR2 YFSETQ. The CDR3 sequence is 18 residues long. Trimming took off 3 bases at V and 1 base at J, with 23 bases between the two ends. CDR3: CASSYGGGADWDSYEQYF. CDR3 nucleotides: TGCGCCAGCAGCTATGGTGGGGGTGCGGACTGGGATTCCTACGAGCAGTACTTC.

The table lists this clonotype with many counts. V and J are TRBV5-1 and TRBJ2-2, with a tentative D call TRBD2 (5 bases). With 4 bases removed from V and 0 bases from J, the gap between germline ends came to 13 bases. This CDR3 has 16 residues. Germline assignment: CDR1 SGHRS and CDR2 YFSETQ. The CDR3 nucleotides are TGCGCCAGCAGCCCGACCCGGGAACCGAACACCGGGGAGCTGTTTTTT. Its protein product is CASSPTREPNTGELFF.

The DNA for the CDR3 is TGTGCCAGCAGTTATTCCCACAGGGGCACCTACAATGAGCAGTTCTTC. Its translation is CASSYSHRGTYNEQFF. The genes are TRBV6-5 and TRBJ2-1; TRBD1 agrees at 7 bases. The V gene end was trimmed by 3 bases and the J gene end by 2 bases; junction bases not matched to a gene: 7. CDR3 length: 16 amino acids. CDR1 is MNHEY, CDR2 SVGAGI, per germline.

The chain joins TRBV2 to TRBJ2-7, with D uncertain. Germline CDR1 is SNHLY and CDR2 is FYNNEI. CDR3 length: 13 amino acids. Trimming shortened V by 6 bases and J by 2 bases, and 11 bases separated the two germline ends. The CDR3, as DNA: TGTGCCAGCAGACCCCGGTGGGCCTACGAGCAGTACTTC. Translation: CASRPRWAYEQYF.

A few counts support this clonotype. In DNA, the CDR3 is TGTGCCAGCTCACCACCGAGGGGTCAATGGGCTTTCTTT. This sequence encodes CASSPPRGQWAFF. The chain employs TRBV18 and TRBJ1-1, with D possibly matching TRBD1 (5 bases). Per germline, CDR1 KGHSH and CDR2 LQKENI. This CDR3 region has 13 residues. V lost 0 bases and J lost 11, with 13 bases in between.

V usage is TRBV9 and J usage is TRBJ2-7, with TRBD2 matching 11 bases. The length of the CDR3 is 15 residues. CDR1 is SGDLS, CDR2 YYNGEE, per germline. The trim removed 2 bases at V and 5 bases at J, leaving 6 bases unmatched. CDR3 loop: CASSVLAGGVHEQYF. DNA for the CDR3: TGTGCCAGCAGCGTGCTAGCGGGAGGAGTCCACGAGCAGTACTTC.

This clonotype was seen repeatedly, ten times or more. The rearrangement joins TRBV28 to TRBJ2-1, with D hard to call. V was pared by 7 bases and J by 2 bases, with 18 bases between. The CDR3 is 16 amino acids. Germline V gene sequence: CDR1 MDHEN, CDR2 SYDVKM. The CDR3 region is CASTLGGQAAYNEQFF. CDR3 DNA sequence: TGTGCCAGCACTTTGGGTGGCCAGGCTGCCTACAATGAGCAGTTCTTC.

The chain joins TRBV5-6 to TRBJ2-7, with a weak D call TRBD2 (5 bases). The V gene lost 0 bases and the J gene lost 2 bases, with 15 bases spanning the gap. Per germline, CDR1 SGHDT and CDR2 YYEEEE. CDR3 length: 16 residues. The CDR3 DNA is TGTGCCAGCAGCTTGGTGAGGGAGAGGGCAACCTACGAGCAGTACTTC. Translated: CASSLVRERATYEQYF.

This chain connects TRBV5-6 to TRBJ1-2; D possibly corresponds to TRBD1 (5 bases). Germline-derived CDR1 and CDR2 are SGHDT and YYEEEE. The CDR3 totals 13 residues. Trimming took off 4 bases at V and 8 bases at J, with 15 bases between the two ends. The CDR3 sequence: CASSPPSGGGYTF. The CDR3 region has the DNA TGTGCCAGCAGCCCCCCATCGGGGGGAGGCTACACCTTC. Based on the CDR3 plus reference TRBV5-6 and TRBJ1-2, the full variable domain is DAGVTQSPTHLIKTRGQQVTLRCSPKSGHDTVSWYQQALGQGPQFIFQYYEEEERQRGNFPDRFSGHQFPNYSSELNVNALLLGDSALYLCASSPPSGGGYTFGSGTRLTVV.

In this sample, this clonotype turned up a few times. This rearrangement joins TRBV7-9 to TRBJ1-1, with D possibly matching TRBD1 (5 bases). V dropped 4 bases and J dropped 4 bases, with 10 bases sitting between them. The CDR3 length is 13 residues. Germline V CDR1 and CDR2: SEHNR, FQNEAQ (reference sequence). The CDR3 is CASSSGRGTEAFF. CDR3 nucleotides: TGTGCCAGCAGCTCGGGGAGGGGCACTGAAGCTTTCTTT.

This clonotype was found many times. The rearrangement uses TRBV7-9 and TRBJ2-1; no reliable D call. Trimming took off 5 bases at V and 7 bases at J, with 3 bases between the two ends. This CDR3 is built from 10 residues. CDR1 is SEHNR, CDR2 FQNEAQ, per germline (reference sequence). The CDR3 loop reads CASSGNEQFF. The CDR3 DNA is TGTGCCAGCAGCGGTAATGAGCAGTTCTTC. Full variable domain (outside the CDR3, taken from reference TRBV7-9 and TRBJ2-1): DTGVSQNPRHKITKRGQNVTFRCDPISEHNRLYWYRQTLGQGPEFLTYFQNEAQLEKSRLLSDRFSAERPKGSFSTLEIQRTEQGDSAMYLCASSGNEQFFGPGTRLTVL.

The chain has TRBV3-1 and TRBJ1-6, with TRBD1 identical over 8 bases. Per germline, CDR1 LGHDT and CDR2 YNNKEL (reference sequence). Trimming cost V 2 bases and J 9 bases; bases outside gene matches: 12. This CDR3 contains 17 residues. This chain's CDR3 is CASSQLGRGQGRSPLHF. The CDR3, as DNA: TGTGCCAGCAGCCAATTGGGCCGAGGACAGGGACGTTCACCCCTCCACTTT.

For the CDR3, the DNA is TGCAGCGCTAGGACAGGGGTTCACTACGAGCAGTACTTC. Amino acid sequence: CSARTGVHYEQYF. The J gene is TRBJ2-7, the V gene TRBV29-1; 9 bases fit TRBD1. The CDR3 extends over 13 amino acids. The V gene's germline CDR1 is SQVTM and CDR2 ANQGSEA. The V segment lost 7 bases and the J segment 3 bases; nucleotides outside the gene matches: 7.

This clonotype was counted between two and nine times. CDR3 bases: TGTGCCAGCAGCCGGGCGGGGACGGCGAACACTGAAGCTTTCTTT. It is translated as CASSRAGTANTEAFF. V usage is TRBV7-2 and J usage is TRBJ1-1, with a weak D call TRBD1 (5 bases). Looked up from germline, CDR1 is SGHTA and CDR2 is FQGNSA. The V and J ends lost 5 bases and 1 base respectively, with 14 bases between them. This CDR3 is built from 15 residues. The full variable domain, with the rest looked up from reference TRBV7-2 and TRBJ1-1, is GAGVSQSPSNKVTEKGKDVELRCDPISGHTALYWYRQSLGQGLEFLIYFQGNSAPDKSGLPSDRFSAERTGGSVSTLTIQRTQQEDSAVYLCASSRAGTANTEAFFGQGTRLTVV.

This chain links TRBV6-1 with TRBJ2-6; possible D gene TRBD1, 6 bases. The V end lost 3 bases, the J end lost 0 bases, and 12 bases lay between the germline ends. The CDR3 runs 17 residues. Germline-derived CDR1 and CDR2 are MNHNS and SASEGT. The CDR3 region has the DNA TGTGCCAGCAGTGACCTACAGGGTTCCTCTGGGGCCAACGTCCTGACTTTC. Protein product: CASSDLQGSSGANVLTF.

This clonotype was counted only a few times. The chain uses TRBV4-1 and TRBJ1-4, with D maybe TRBD1 (5 bases). The V end lost 1 base, the J end lost 6 bases, and 12 bases lay between the germline ends. This CDR3 spans 15 amino acids. Germline V CDR1 and CDR2: MGHRA, YSYEKL. The chain's CDR3 is CASSQVLRVHEKLFF. CDR3 nucleotides: TGCGCCAGCAGCCAAGTCCTCAGGGTTCATGAAAAACTGTTTTTT.

The chain carries TRBV9 and TRBJ2-1; the match to TRBD1 covers 8 bases. The V gene end was trimmed by 3 bases and the J gene end by 4 bases; junction bases not matched to a gene: 6. The CDR3 has 15 residues. Germline CDR1 is SGDLS and CDR2 is YYNGEE. This chain's CDR3 is CASSEGQALYNEQFF. Written as DNA, the CDR3 is TGTGCCAGCAGCGAGGGACAGGCGCTATACAATGAGCAGTTCTTC.

A few counts support this clonotype. The chain carries TRBV12-3 or TRBV12-4 and TRBJ2-1; D may be TRBD1 (5 bases). The V end was cut by 6 bases, the J end by 11 bases, with 14 bases between. The CDR3 extends over 12 amino acids. The CDR3, as DNA: TGTGCCAGCAGGCCCCCCCAGGGCCAGCAGTTCTTC. Amino acids: CASRPPQGQQFF.